One sample yielded the 18 T cell receptor beta chains listed below, sequenced in a study of vaccination and CD4 T cells after COVID-19. Antigens of these TCRs are unknown. Sequenced with the Oncomine TCR Beta short-read assay was DNA taken from cultured CD4+ T cells. TCRdb re-called the PCR reads with MiXCR, one entry per CDR3 protein. Among some 25,000 distinct CDR3 sequences, over 45% were seen once, and the ten largest hold 6.1%. Sample treatment: approximately 9-day PBMC culture with coronavirus spike peptide pools or control peptides (ViraFEST assay). Sequenced material: CD4+ T cells from blood, cultured in vitro. These receptors all stem from a human donor who had recovered from COVID-19.

A few counts support this clonotype. This chain joins TRBV20-1 and TRBJ1-2; D remains unclear. CDR3 size: 15 residues. V lost 3 bases and J lost 0, with 14 bases in between. The V gene's germline CDR1 is DFQATT and CDR2 SNEGSKA (reference sequence). The CDR3: CSASRGRQTNYGYTF. As DNA, the CDR3 is TGCAGTGCTAGTCGTGGACGGCAGACTAACTATGGCTACACCTTC.

The chain employs TRBV7-9 and TRBJ1-1; TRBD1 matches 8 bases. This CDR3 is built from 12 residues. CDR1 is SEHNR and CDR2 is FQNEAQ in the germline V gene (reference sequence). Unmatched junction bases numbered 6, after V lost 4 bases and J lost 11 bases. CDR3 in amino acids: CASSSGQVQAFF. The CDR3 bases are TGTGCCAGCAGCTCGGGACAGGTACAGGCTTTCTTT.

This clonotype turned up a few times. The V call is TRBV28, the J call TRBJ2-6; D unresolved. The CDR3 sequence is 12 residues long. Germline values: CDR1 MDHEN, CDR2 SYDVKM. V lost 6 bases and J 4 bases, leaving 4 bases between the germline ends. The CDR3 reads CASREGANVLTF. The CDR3 nucleotides are TGTGCCAGCAGGGAAGGGGCCAACGTCCTGACTTTC.

V gene TRBV7-9 combines with J gene TRBJ2-1, with D unclear. Germline V gene data show CDR1 as SEHNR and CDR2 as FQNEAQ (reference sequence). CDR3 size: 11 residues. Deletions cut 6 bases from V and 9 bases from J, with 9 bases between. CDR3 DNA: TGTGCCAGCAGATCTCTCCTTGAGCAGTTCTTC. Amino acids: CASRSLLEQFF.

The chain couples TRBV11-3 to TRBJ1-2; possible D gene TRBD1, 6 bases. Trimming took off 5 bases at V and 4 bases at J, with 20 bases between the two ends. Germline V gene sequence: CDR1 SGHNT, CDR2 YENEEA. This CDR3 has 16 residues. CDR3 region: CASSHPTGSSVYGYTF. CDR3 nucleotides: TGTGCCAGCAGCCATCCTACAGGGTCATCCGTCTATGGCTACACCTTC.

The J gene is TRBJ2-5, the V gene TRBV5-4; 9 bases fit TRBD1. The germline V gene has CDR1 SGHNT and CDR2 YYREEE (reference sequence). V shed 2 bases and J 2 bases; nucleotides not matched to a gene: 4. The length of the CDR3 is 15 residues. CDR3 sequence: CASSFAGTGQETQYF. As DNA, the CDR3 is TGTGCCAGCAGCTTCGCCGGGACAGGGCAAGAGACCCAGTACTTC.

This rearrangement joins TRBV20-1 to TRBJ2-7; 8 nucleotides align to TRBD1. CDR3 length: 13 amino acids. After removal of 1 base from V and 6 bases from J, the junction contained 5 bases not matched to a gene. Germline lookup yields CDR1 DFQATT and CDR2 SNEGSKA (reference sequence). The CDR3 here is CSARVAGTGEQYF. CDR3 DNA sequence: TGCAGTGCTAGAGTCGCAGGGACAGGCGAGCAGTACTTC.

The genes are TRBV6-5 and TRBJ2-3, with TRBD2 matching 15 bases. V was pared by 2 bases and J by 5 bases, with 5 bases of the junction left unmatched. Germline CDR1 reads MNHEY; CDR2 reads SVGAGI. The CDR3 sequence is 17 residues long. CDR3 nucleotides: TGTGCCAGCAGTTACATTGGGACTAGCGGGAGGATAGATACGCAGTATTTT. This translates into CASSYIGTSGRIDTQYF.

The sample holds a few counts of this clonotype. The rearrangement uses TRBV20-1 and TRBJ1-6, with TRBD1 matching over 8 bases. V lost 4 bases and J lost 9; bases outside the gene matches: 14. This CDR3 spans 16 amino acids. CDR1 is DFQATT and CDR2 is SNEGSKA in the germline V gene (reference sequence). Here the CDR3 DNA reads TGCAGTGCTATCTCAGGTGGGGCAGGGGGCTTTTCACCCCTCCACTTT. Translation gives CSAISGGAGGFSPLHF.

This clonotype was seen only a few times. The chain recombines TRBV7-2 with TRBJ2-6; D is possibly TRBD1 (6 bases). This CDR3 has 17 amino acids. The germline V gene encodes CDR1 SGHTA and CDR2 FQGNSA. V shed 3 bases and J shed 2 bases, with 14 bases lying between them. The CDR3 here is CASSFIRGAPGANVLTF. The CDR3 region has the DNA TGTGCCAGCAGCTTCATCAGGGGCGCGCCTGGGGCCAACGTCCTGACTTTC.

Only a few counts were recorded for this clonotype. This rearrangement joins TRBV20-1 to TRBJ1-5; TRBD1 might be the D (6 bases). CDR3 length: 16 amino acids. Trimming shortened V by 2 bases and J by 2 bases, and 16 bases separated the two germline ends. The germline V gene encodes CDR1 DFQATT and CDR2 SNEGSKA (reference sequence). The DNA for the CDR3 is TGCAGTGCTAGAAGACACACAGGGATCGGCAATCAGCCCCAGCATTTT. This codes for CSARRHTGIGNQPQHF.

The chain joins TRBV6-5 to TRBJ1-5; 8 bases fit TRBD1. V lost 0 bases, J lost 0 bases, and 7 bases stayed unmatched. The CDR3 is made up of 18 amino acids. In germline, CDR1 is MNHEY, CDR2 SVGAGI. The CDR3 is CASSYSAGGVYSNQPQHF. CDR3 bases: TGTGCCAGCAGTTACTCGGCAGGGGGCGTTTATAGCAATCAGCCCCAGCATTTT.

This clonotype showed up just once. The rearrangement links TRBV28 to TRBJ2-7; TRBD2 agrees at 9 bases. V gave up 5 bases and J gave up 3 bases; unmatched junction bases: 8. There are 15 residues in the CDR3. CDR1 is MDHEN, CDR2 SYDVKM, per germline. Here the CDR3 reads CASSTPSGAFYEQYF. CDR3 nucleotides: TGTGCCAGCAGTACCCCTAGCGGGGCGTTCTACGAGCAGTACTTC.

The genes are TRBV20-1 and TRBJ1-2, with TRBD1 matching 9 bases. Germline assignment: CDR1 DFQATT and CDR2 SNEGSKA (reference sequence). The V and J ends lost 6 bases and 8 bases, in that order; junction bases with no gene match: 16. This CDR3 is 15 amino acids long. CDR3 sequence reads: CSARTTGGPSNGYTF. DNA for the CDR3: TGCAGTGCAAGAACTACAGGGGGCCCAAGCAACGGCTACACCTTC.

The V gene is TRBV28, the J gene TRBJ1-5; D gene unclear. This CDR3 contains 14 residues. V gave up 6 bases and J gave up 6 bases, with 15 bases separating them. Germline loops: CDR1 MDHEN, CDR2 SYDVKM. The CDR3 loop reads CASSFRGGGQPQHF. CDR3 DNA: TGTGCCAGCAGCTTCCGAGGTGGCGGTCAGCCCCAGCATTTT.

V gene TRBV6-5 combines with J gene TRBJ1-1; maybe TRBD1 (5 bases). The germline V gene has CDR1 MNHEY and CDR2 SVGAGI. Trimming pared 2 bases from V and 6 bases from J, leaving 13 bases between. The CDR3 sequence is 14 residues long. Here the CDR3 reads CASSYGGGVAEAFF. DNA of the CDR3: TGTGCCAGCAGTTACGGGGGGGGTGTCGCTGAAGCTTTCTTT.

The chain carries TRBV7-6 and TRBJ1-1; D is undetermined. Germline V gene data show CDR1 as SGHVS and CDR2 as FNYEAQ. The CDR3 consists of 13 residues. V was trimmed by 1 base and J by 3 bases, leaving 6 bases between them. The chain's CDR3 is CASSLVGDTEAFF. The CDR3 nucleotides read TGTGCCAGCAGCTTAGTCGGGGACACTGAAGCTTTCTTT.

The chain recombines TRBV7-9 with TRBJ1-6; 8 bases are shared with TRBD1. V lost 5 bases, J lost 7 bases, and 4 bases stayed unmatched. The CDR3 extends over 14 amino acids. Germline V gene sequence: CDR1 SEHNR, CDR2 FQNEAQ (reference sequence). CDR3 DNA: TGTGCCAGCAGCGGGGGACAGGAGAATTCACCCCTCCACTTT. Translation gives CASSGGQENSPLHF.